This T cell receptor (beta chain) was identified during a study of post-analysis software for immune sequencing data. Findings of the study overall: Roughly five TRBV segments appeared more often in patients than in controls, and TRBV5-6, TRBV5-1 and TRBV20-1 were among these.

This clonotype came up a few times. What it recognizes is unknown. The V and J ends lost 0 bases and 6 bases respectively, with 12 bases between them. Germline CDR1 reads LGHDT; CDR2 reads YNNKEL (reference sequence). This CDR3 has 15 amino acids. Unique molecular identifiers had been added to the TCR beta cDNA libraries. Using its own MiXCR run on the PCR reads, TCRdb lists one record per CDR3 protein. The data show about 800,000 distinct CDR3 sequences, with about 27% seen just once and roughly 0.54% held by the top ten. The sample was blood. The rearrangement uses TRBV3-1 and TRBJ2-1, with D possibly being TRBD1 (5 bases). The TCR was taken from a girl aged 10-17 years with multiple sclerosis. CDR3 amino acids: CASSQDFAGPNEQFF. CDR3 in DNA: TGTGCCAGCAGCCAAGATTTCGCAGGGCCCAATGAGCAGTTCTTC.